The rows below give T cell receptor beta chains drawn from one sample of a study of brain metastases from non-small cell lung cancer. Assay used: immunoSEQ multiplex PCR; TCRdb lists only in-frame clones, some missing. The table has about 1,400 clones, around 85% seen once. Sequencing was done on a sample of tumor-adjacent normal tissue. The receptors shown here come from a donor older than 35 with non-small cell lung cancer. CDR3s include the opening cysteine and the closing phenylalanine or tryptophan. Each record gives: V gene, D gene, J gene, clone size, CDR3 DNA, CDR3 protein. The D gene is left open where the match is weak. The size of a clone is reported for some rows only, either as once, few or many, or as a class for expanded clones.

v_call: TRBV24-1; d_call: -; j_call: TRBJ2-5; clone_size: few; cdr3_nt: TGTGCCACCGGACAAGGAGAGACCCAGTACTTC; cdr3_aa: CATGQGETQYF
v_call: TRBV6-5; d_call: TRBD1; j_call: TRBJ2-4; clone_size: -; cdr3_nt: TGTGCCAGCAGTTTGGGACAGGGAGACATTCAGTACTTC; cdr3_aa: CASSLGQGDIQYF
v_call: TRBV19; d_call: TRBD2; j_call: TRBJ2-1; clone_size: -; cdr3_nt: TGTGCCAGTAGTACGACAGCACTAGCGCTGGAAGACAATGAGCAGTTCTTC; cdr3_aa: CASSTTALALEDNEQFF
v_call: TRBV27; d_call: -; j_call: TRBJ2-7; clone_size: once; cdr3_nt: TGTGCCAGCAGTTTATCATCGGGCTACCACGAGCAGTACTTC; cdr3_aa: CASSLSSGYHEQYF
v_call: TRBV5-5; d_call: -; j_call: TRBJ2-2; clone_size: once; cdr3_nt: TGTGCCAGCAGCCCGACCAGCTTTAACGGGGAGCTGTTTTTT; cdr3_aa: CASSPTSFNGELFF
v_call: TRBV3-1/TRBV3-2; d_call: TRBD2; j_call: TRBJ2-1; clone_size: -; cdr3_nt: TGTGCCAGCAGCCAAGTCCCTAGCGGGAGGAGGGCCAATGAGCAGTTCTTC; cdr3_aa: CASSQVPSGRRANEQFF
v_call: TRBV9; d_call: TRBD2; j_call: TRBJ2-1; clone_size: -; cdr3_nt: TGTGCCAGCAGCGTAGGGCCCAAATTAGCGGGAGTTGAGCAGTTCTTC; cdr3_aa: CASSVGPKLAGVEQFF
v_call: TRBV29-1; d_call: TRBD1; j_call: TRBJ1-5; clone_size: few; cdr3_nt: TGCAGCGTTGGGGACAGGGGCAATCAGCCCCAGCATTTT; cdr3_aa: CSVGDRGNQPQHF
v_call: TRBV27; d_call: -; j_call: TRBJ2-1; clone_size: -; cdr3_nt: TGTGCCAGCAGTTTGCAGGGGTTGCATGAGCAGTTCTTC; cdr3_aa: CASSLQGLHEQFF
v_call: TRBV19; d_call: -; j_call: TRBJ2-2; clone_size: -; cdr3_nt: TGTGCCAGTAGTGCCCCAGGGCCGGTCGACGCCGGGGAGCTGTTTTTT; cdr3_aa: CASSAPGPVDAGELFF
v_call: TRBV7-6; d_call: TRBD2; j_call: TRBJ2-3; clone_size: -; cdr3_nt: TGTGCCAGCAGCCGGGAATTAGCGGGAGAGAGGACAGATACGCAGTATTTT; cdr3_aa: CASSRELAGERTDTQYF
v_call: TRBV7-3; d_call: -; j_call: TRBJ1-1; clone_size: -; cdr3_nt: TGTGCCAGCAGCTTAGGGGGCGCGGACACTGAAGCTTTCTTT; cdr3_aa: CASSLGGADTEAFF
v_call: TRBV5-1; d_call: TRBD2; j_call: TRBJ2-3; clone_size: -; cdr3_nt: TGCGCCAGCGGGTCAACGGGAGGGCCGTCGGATACGCAGTATTTT; cdr3_aa: CASGSTGGPSDTQYF
v_call: TRBV27; d_call: -; j_call: TRBJ2-5; clone_size: -; cdr3_nt: TGTGCCAGCAGTCCCAGCGGACCCCAAGAGACCCAGTACTTC; cdr3_aa: CASSPSGPQETQYF
v_call: TRBV12-5; d_call: TRBD2; j_call: TRBJ2-1; clone_size: -; cdr3_nt: TGTGCTAGTGGTTTGGTACGTTTTAGCGGGAGCAGTGATGAGCAGTTCTTC; cdr3_aa: CASGLVRFSGSSDEQFF
v_call: TRBV7-8; d_call: TRBD2; j_call: TRBJ2-3; clone_size: -; cdr3_nt: TGTGCCAGCAGCTTAAGGACTAGCGGGACCCAAGGAGATACGCAGTATTTT; cdr3_aa: CASSLRTSGTQGDTQYF
v_call: TRBV6-2/TRBV6-3; d_call: -; j_call: TRBJ2-7; clone_size: -; cdr3_nt: TGTGCCAGCAGTTACCCTCGACAGGACCCGACCTACGAGCAGTACTTC; cdr3_aa: CASSYPRQDPTYEQYF
v_call: TRBV9; d_call: -; j_call: TRBJ1-1; clone_size: -; cdr3_nt: TGTGCCAGCAGCGTATCCGCCACAGTCAACACTGAAGCTTTCTTT; cdr3_aa: CASSVSATVNTEAFF
v_call: TRBV3-1/TRBV3-2; d_call: TRBD2; j_call: TRBJ2-3; clone_size: -; cdr3_nt: TGTGCCAGCAGCCAAGCGCGCGGGAGCATGAATACGCAGTATTTT; cdr3_aa: CASSQARGSMNTQYF
v_call: TRBV5-6; d_call: -; j_call: TRBJ1-1; clone_size: -; cdr3_nt: TGTGCCAGCAGCTTGGATTCTCGGACCCGATGGAGGGGGTCTGAAGCTTTCTTT; cdr3_aa: CASSLDSRTRWRGSEAFF
v_call: TRBV5-1; d_call: -; j_call: TRBJ2-6; clone_size: -; cdr3_nt: TGCGCCAGCAGCTTGGACGAAGGGGACTCTGGGACCAACGTCCTGACTTTC; cdr3_aa: CASSLDEGDSGTNVLTF
v_call: TRBV7-2; d_call: -; j_call: TRBJ2-2; clone_size: -; cdr3_nt: TGTGCCAGCAGCTTAACATTTGCCGGGGAGCTGTTTTTT; cdr3_aa: CASSLTFAGELFF
v_call: TRBV3-1/TRBV3-2; d_call: TRBD2; j_call: TRBJ2-5; clone_size: -; cdr3_nt: TGTGCCAGCAGCCACCGCGGGGGGAACCAAGAGACCCAGTACTTC; cdr3_aa: CASSHRGGNQETQYF
v_call: TRBV10-3; d_call: TRBD1; j_call: TRBJ2-2; clone_size: once; cdr3_nt: TGTGCCATCAGCTACGACAGGGGAGGTTCCGGGGAGCTGTTTTTT; cdr3_aa: CAISYDRGGSGELFF
v_call: TRBV10-3; d_call: -; j_call: TRBJ1-3; clone_size: few; cdr3_nt: TGTGCCATCAGTTTCGGGGTCGGAAACACCATATATTTT; cdr3_aa: CAISFGVGNTIYF
v_call: TRBV7-3; d_call: -; j_call: TRBJ2-3; clone_size: -; cdr3_nt: TGTGCCAGCAGCTCCCTGGGCAAGACAGATACGCAGTATTTT; cdr3_aa: CASSSLGKTDTQYF